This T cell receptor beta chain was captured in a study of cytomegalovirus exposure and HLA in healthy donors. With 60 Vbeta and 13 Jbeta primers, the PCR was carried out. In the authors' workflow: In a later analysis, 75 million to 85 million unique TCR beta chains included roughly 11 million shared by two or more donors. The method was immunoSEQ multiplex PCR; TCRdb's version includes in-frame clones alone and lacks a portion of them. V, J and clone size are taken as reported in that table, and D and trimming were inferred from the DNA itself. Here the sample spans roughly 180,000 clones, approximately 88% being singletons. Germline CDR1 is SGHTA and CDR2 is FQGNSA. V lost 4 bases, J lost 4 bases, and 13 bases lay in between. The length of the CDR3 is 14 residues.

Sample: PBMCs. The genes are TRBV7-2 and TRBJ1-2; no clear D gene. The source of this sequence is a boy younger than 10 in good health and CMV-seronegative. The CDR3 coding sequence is TGTGCCAGCAGCTATGAAGGTTCGGGCTATGGCTACACCTTC. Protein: CASSYEGSGYGYTF.